Listed here is a single T cell receptor (beta chain). This clonotype was counted ten times or more. Its target antigen remains unknown. Per-nucleotide qualities are absent, and no much larger clonotype sits a single base away. The TCR beta CDR3 regions were amplified from the RNA transcripts. For the first round of RT-PCR on the TCR CDR3, the HTBI primer set was used together with the Qiagen OneStep RT-PCR kit. Libraries were constructed in a second round of multiplex PCR, after which size selection and purification were performed. Paired-end sequencing of the libraries was performed with 100 bp reads on an Illumina HiSeq2000. The study's processing was this. SOAPnuke was used to process the raw data, removing reads that contained adapters or uncalled bases, had a mean Phred below 15, or lacked an exact match to the constant primer or identifier. High-quality paired reads were merged using COPE v1.2.5, and each unique nucleotide sequence was defined as a clonotype. MiTCR v1.1 was used to align the clonotypes against IMGT TRBV, TRBD and TRBJ reference segments. Only V-J combinations with frequency above 0.0001, covering roughly 99% of repertoires, were analysed. The TCS score was defined as the ratio of F50 (clonal expansion) to E x V (chaos), calculated using BLOSUM62-based TCRdist between CDR3 peptides within each V-J. Welch's t-statistics and random forest reduced just over 500 V-J features to roughly 13, which were used in a naive Bayes classifier (R e1071). The public reads were reanalyzed by TCRdb: fastp trimming at Q25, MiXCR alignment, in-frame beta chains only. One record per CDR3 amino acid sequence lists the most common genes and DNA. TCRdb's processing, not the authors', yielded these V and J calls. The sample table shows fewer than 500,000 distinct CDR3 sequences, and about 14% are seen once. The ten most abundant clones make up about 20% of the sample.

The data derive from a study of T cells in Graves' hyperthyroidism and ophthalmopathy (dated by TCRdb to about 2019). Describing the broader study: Peripheral blood was collected at initial diagnosis, before any treatment. In addition, the study compared T-cell repertoires in thyroid tissue and in blood from about 6 Graves' hyperthyroidism patients. The roughly 91 discovery patients were randomly split 7:3 into training and test sets. Prospective prediction of ophthalmopathy was tested in an independent validation cohort consisting of 18 hyperthyroidism patients and about 17 patients who later progressed to ophthalmopathy. The paper reports TCR Vbeta CDR3 sequencing of over 120 peripheral blood samples: 40 to 45 ophthalmopathy, approximately 74 hyperthyroidism and roughly 17 progressor patients. After blood sampling, hyperthyroidism patients were treated with methimazole at a starting dose of 30 mg daily, and ophthalmopathy patients were treated with high-dose intravenous methylprednisolone. TCR V-J signatures able to tell the groups apart were searched for in a discovery cohort of 90 to 100 patients, of whom 40 to 45 had Graves' ophthalmopathy and more than 55 had stable Graves' hyperthyroidism.

The research as a whole found: Most expanded thyroid clonotypes (frequency above 0.001) were also detected in blood, a finding suggesting that blood repertoires may reflect thyroid immune responses. No statistical method was used to set the sample size in advance, and investigators knew the group allocation. In cross-validation, a model built on a 13 V-J signature told ophthalmopathy apart from stable hyperthyroidism with less than 90% sensitivity and 81% to 82% specificity, and in testing the same model reached 80%/75%. In validation, progression to ophthalmopathy was predicted by the model with 55% to 71% sensitivity and about 72% specificity, a median of 6.5 months before onset.

Ophthalmopathy patients had moderately to severely active disease, Clinical Activity Score of at least 3, NOSPECS grade of at least 4, and duration under 3 months. Patients with uncontrolled infections, other autoimmune diseases, pregnancy or lactation were excluded. Diagnoses were based on clinical symptoms, serum thyroxine and TRAb, thyroid ultrasound and orbital computed tomography. PBMCs were separated from 7.5 to 10 ml of fresh peripheral blood using Ficoll-Paque density gradient centrifugation. Total RNA was extracted with Trizol reagent, and quality was checked on an Agilent 2100 Bioanalyzer. Sequenced input: blood. This clonotype was obtained from a woman aged 25 to 45 with Graves' ophthalmopathy.

The DNA reads TGTGCCAGCAGTGAAAATCTCACCGGGGAGCTGTTTTTT. The resulting protein is CASSENLTGELFF. The sequence links TRBV6-1 to TRBJ2-2; confidence is insufficient to name the D gene. V drops 2 bases and J drops 4 bases, leaving 5 bases in between. The CDR3 holds 13 amino acids from the cysteine to the phenylalanine. The only DNA kept is the CDR3, 39 bases in frame from the first base. CDR1 and CDR2, per the germline V gene, are MNHNS and SASEGT.